These T cell receptor beta chains were read from a single sample in a study of blood T cell repertoires in COVID-19. The data were produced by immunoSEQ multiplex PCR, yet TCRdb's version contains in-frame clones alone and is incomplete. Among fewer than 100,000 clones, 75% to 85% were seen once, and the ten largest hold 8.5% to 10%. What was sequenced was peripheral blood. The source of these receptors is a man aged 45-65 years with COVID-19, enrolled during active disease. CDR3s leave out the opening cysteine and the closing phenylalanine or tryptophan. A D gene is named only where the DNA matches it firmly.

CDR3 | J | D | V
ASSQAMTGGSGYT | TRBJ1-2 | TRBD1 | TRBV4-3
ASSSKFGSGNTIY | TRBJ1-3 | . | TRBV11-2
ASSSHWGPYEQY | TRBJ2-7 | . | TRBV7-2
SVERGNTEAF | TRBJ1-1 | . | TRBV29-1
ASSETSGNWNSYEQY | TRBJ2-7 | TRBD2 | TRBV5-1
ASSPLGQGSGANVLT | TRBJ2-6 | TRBD1 | TRBV18
ASRQDIVVSPLH | TRBJ1-6 | . | TRBV5-1
ASLPRGGGSPLH | TRBJ1-6 | . | TRBV27
ASSLGTARRSETQY | TRBJ2-5 | . | TRBV5-1
ASSPEGTSVGNEKLF | TRBJ1-4 | . | TRBV5-4
ASSQSLAGVRNEQF | TRBJ2-1 | TRBD2 | TRBV4-1
ASSLTGGPYNEQF | TRBJ2-1 | TRBD2 | TRBV11-3
ASSPIPELNQPQH | TRBJ1-5 | . | TRBV6-2/TRBV6-3
AWSVGAGGVDGYT | TRBJ1-2 | TRBD1 | TRBV30
AISVRAGGAGTGELF | TRBJ2-2 | TRBD1 | TRBV10-3
ASSIFPGAGNQPQH | TRBJ1-5 | . | TRBV19